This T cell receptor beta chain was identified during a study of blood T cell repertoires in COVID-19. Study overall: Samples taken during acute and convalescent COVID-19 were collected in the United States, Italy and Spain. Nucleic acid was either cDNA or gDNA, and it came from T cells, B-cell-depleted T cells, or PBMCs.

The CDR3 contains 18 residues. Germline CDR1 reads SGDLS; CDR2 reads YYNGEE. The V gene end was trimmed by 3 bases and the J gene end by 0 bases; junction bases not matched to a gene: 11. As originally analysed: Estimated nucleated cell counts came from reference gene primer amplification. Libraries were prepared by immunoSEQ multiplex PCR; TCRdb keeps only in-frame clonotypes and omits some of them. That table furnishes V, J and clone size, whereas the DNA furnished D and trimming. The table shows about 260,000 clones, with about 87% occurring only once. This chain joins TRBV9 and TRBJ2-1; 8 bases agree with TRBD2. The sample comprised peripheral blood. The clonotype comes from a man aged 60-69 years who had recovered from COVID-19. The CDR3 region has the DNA TGTGCCAGCAGCGAAACAACGTTAGCGGGGAACTCCTACAATGAGCAGTTCTTC. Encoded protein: CASSETTLAGNSYNEQFF. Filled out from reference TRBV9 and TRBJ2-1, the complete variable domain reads DSGVTQTPKHLITATGQRVTLRCSPRSGDLSVYWYQQSLDQGLQFLIQYYNGEERAKGNILERFSAQQFPDLHSELNLSSLELGDSALYFCASSETTLAGNSYNEQFFGPGTRLTVL.